The present T cell receptor beta chain was sequenced within a study of CD8+ T cells in alopecia areata. Overall study context: For the treated group, dosing was oral tofacitinib at 5 to 10 mg twice daily. Regarding the study as a whole: Sequenced scalp T cells also include alphabeta T cells resident in normal skin. Lesional scalp, especially alopecia totalis/universalis, showed higher clonality than normal scalp.

Treatment reported: oral pan-JAK inhibitor, 5-10 mg twice daily. RNA extraction and reverse transcription yielded cDNA as sequencing template. TCRdb's copy holds only in-frame clones and misses some; the assay was immunoSEQ multiplex PCR. The sample records some 110,000 clones, about 54% being singletons. CDR1 LNHNV and CDR2 YYDKDF come from the germline V gene (reference sequence). Trimming cost V 1 base and J 7 bases, with 8 bases left between them. This CDR3 has 13 amino acids. This clone has only a few counts. Antigen specificity is unknown. This receptor was identified in a human donor with alopecia areata. The chain has TRBV15 and TRBJ1-5; D may be TRBD1 (5 bases). The starting material was CD8+ T cells sorted from blood, obtained at week 4, from a patient treated with tofacitinib. CDR3 region: CATSRAGIQPQHF. The CDR3 coding sequence is TGTGCCACCAGCAGAGCAGGGATCCAGCCCCAGCATTTT.